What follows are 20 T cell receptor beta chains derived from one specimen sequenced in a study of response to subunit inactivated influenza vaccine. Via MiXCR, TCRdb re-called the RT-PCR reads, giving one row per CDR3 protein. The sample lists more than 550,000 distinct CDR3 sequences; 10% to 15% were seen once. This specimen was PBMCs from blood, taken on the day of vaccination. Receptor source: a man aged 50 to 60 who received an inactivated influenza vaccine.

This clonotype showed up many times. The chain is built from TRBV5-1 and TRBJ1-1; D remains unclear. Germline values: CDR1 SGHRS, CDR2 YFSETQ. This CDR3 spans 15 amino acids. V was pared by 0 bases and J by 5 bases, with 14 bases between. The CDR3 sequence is CASSLDRPGGTEAFF. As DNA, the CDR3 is TGCGCCAGCAGCTTGGATCGTCCGGGTGGAACTGAAGCTTTCTTT.

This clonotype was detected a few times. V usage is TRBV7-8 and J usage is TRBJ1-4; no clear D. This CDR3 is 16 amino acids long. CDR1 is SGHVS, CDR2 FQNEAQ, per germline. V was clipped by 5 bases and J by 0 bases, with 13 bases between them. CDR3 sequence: CASSLLDGSTNEKLFF. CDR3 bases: TGTGCCAGCAGCCTACTGGACGGTTCAACTAATGAAAAACTGTTTTTT.

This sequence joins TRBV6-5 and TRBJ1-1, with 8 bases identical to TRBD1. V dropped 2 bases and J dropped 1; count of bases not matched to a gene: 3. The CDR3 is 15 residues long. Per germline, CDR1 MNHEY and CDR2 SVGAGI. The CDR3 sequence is CASSYIGTGNTEAFF. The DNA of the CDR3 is TGTGCCAGCAGTTACATTGGGACAGGGAACACTGAAGCTTTCTTT.

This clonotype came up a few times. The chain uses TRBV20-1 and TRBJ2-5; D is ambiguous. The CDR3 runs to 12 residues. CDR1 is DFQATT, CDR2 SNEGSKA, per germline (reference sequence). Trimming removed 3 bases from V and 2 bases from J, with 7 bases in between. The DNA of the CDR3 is TGCAGTGCTAGGGCCTTACAAGAGACCCAGTACTTC. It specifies CSARALQETQYF.

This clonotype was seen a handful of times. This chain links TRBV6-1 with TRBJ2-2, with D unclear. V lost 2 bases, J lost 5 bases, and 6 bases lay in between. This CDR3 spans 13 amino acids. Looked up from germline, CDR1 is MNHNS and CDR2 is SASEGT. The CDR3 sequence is CASSEIVTGELFF. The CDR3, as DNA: TGTGCCAGCAGTGAAATTGTAACCGGGGAGCTGTTTTTT.

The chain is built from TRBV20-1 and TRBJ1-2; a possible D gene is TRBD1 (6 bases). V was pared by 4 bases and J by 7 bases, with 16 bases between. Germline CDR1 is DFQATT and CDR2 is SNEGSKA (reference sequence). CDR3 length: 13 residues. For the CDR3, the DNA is TGCAGTGCTAAAATGACAGGACCCGCTGGCTACACCTTC. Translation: CSAKMTGPAGYTF.

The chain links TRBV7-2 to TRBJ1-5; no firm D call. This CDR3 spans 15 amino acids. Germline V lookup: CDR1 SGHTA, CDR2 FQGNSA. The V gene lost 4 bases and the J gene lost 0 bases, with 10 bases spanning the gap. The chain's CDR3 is CASSSSGDSNQPQHF. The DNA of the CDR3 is TGTGCCAGCAGCTCCTCGGGTGATAGCAATCAGCCCCAGCATTTT.

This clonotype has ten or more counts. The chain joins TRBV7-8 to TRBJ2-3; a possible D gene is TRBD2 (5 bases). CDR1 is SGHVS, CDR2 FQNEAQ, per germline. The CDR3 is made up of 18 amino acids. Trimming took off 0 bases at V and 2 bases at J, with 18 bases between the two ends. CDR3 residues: CASSLAGIGLSTTDTQYF. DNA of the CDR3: TGTGCCAGCAGCTTAGCGGGTATTGGACTGTCGACCACAGATACGCAGTATTTT.

The CDR3 nucleotides are TGTGCCAGTAGTATAAGAGACAGGGGGCGTTATGAGCAGTTCTTC. It specifies CASSIRDRGRYEQFF. The chain has TRBV19 and TRBJ2-1; 10 bases line up with TRBD1. The junction had 6 bases not matched to a gene; V was cut back by 2 bases and J by 8 bases. Germline V gene sequence: CDR1 LNHDA, CDR2 SQIVND (reference sequence). CDR3 length equals 15 residues.

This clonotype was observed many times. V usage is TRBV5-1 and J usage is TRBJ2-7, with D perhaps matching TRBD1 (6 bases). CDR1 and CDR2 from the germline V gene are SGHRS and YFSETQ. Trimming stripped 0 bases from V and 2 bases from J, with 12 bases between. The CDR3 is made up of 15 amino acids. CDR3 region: CASSLVPGAAYEQYF. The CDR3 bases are TGCGCCAGCAGCTTGGTACCAGGGGCCGCCTACGAGCAGTACTTC.

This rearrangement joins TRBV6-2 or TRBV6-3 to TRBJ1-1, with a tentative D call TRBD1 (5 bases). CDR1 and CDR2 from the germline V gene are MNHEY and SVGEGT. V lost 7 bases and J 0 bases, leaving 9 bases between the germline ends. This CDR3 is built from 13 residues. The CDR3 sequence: CASTDSLNTEAFF. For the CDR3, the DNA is TGTGCCAGCACCGACAGTTTGAACACTGAAGCTTTCTTT.

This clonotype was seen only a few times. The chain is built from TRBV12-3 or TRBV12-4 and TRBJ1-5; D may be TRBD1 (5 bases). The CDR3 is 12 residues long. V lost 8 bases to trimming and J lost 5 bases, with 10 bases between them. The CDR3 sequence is CASGGFDQPQHF. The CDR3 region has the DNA TGTGCCAGCGGGGGTTTTGATCAGCCCCAGCATTTT.

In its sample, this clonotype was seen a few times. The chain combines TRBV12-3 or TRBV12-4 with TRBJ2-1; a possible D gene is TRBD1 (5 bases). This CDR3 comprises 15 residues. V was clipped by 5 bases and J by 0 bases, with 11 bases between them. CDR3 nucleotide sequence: TGTGCCAGCAGTGCAGGGATCGCCTCCTACAATGAGCAGTTCTTC. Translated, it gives CASSAGIASYNEQFF.

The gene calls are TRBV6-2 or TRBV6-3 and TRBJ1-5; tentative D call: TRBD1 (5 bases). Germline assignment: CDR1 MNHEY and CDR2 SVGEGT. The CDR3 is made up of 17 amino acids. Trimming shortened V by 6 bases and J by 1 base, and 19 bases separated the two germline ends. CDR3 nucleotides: TGTGCCAGCAGGGAATCTTTGCGCCCAGGGAGCAATCAGCCCCAGCATTTT. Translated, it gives CASRESLRPGSNQPQHF.

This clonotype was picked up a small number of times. CDR3 sequence reads: CASSYFEGFYGYTF. As DNA, the CDR3 is TGTGCCAGCAGTTACTTTGAGGGATTCTATGGCTACACCTTC. The chain joins TRBV6-2 or TRBV6-3 to TRBJ1-2; D gene unclear. The CDR3 length is 14 residues. The germline V and J ends were trimmed by 1 base and 4 bases, with 10 bases remaining between them. Germline CDR1 is MNHEY and CDR2 is SVGEGT.

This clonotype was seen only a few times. The CDR3 region is CASSEFSLSPYEQYF. CDR3 DNA: TGCGCCAGCAGTGAGTTCAGCCTAAGCCCCTACGAGCAGTACTTC. The V and J genes are TRBV10-2 and TRBJ2-7, with D hard to call. The CDR3 has 15 amino acids. Germline V gene data show CDR1 as WSHSY and CDR2 as SAAADI. V was cut by 1 base and J by 2 bases, with 12 bases left in between.

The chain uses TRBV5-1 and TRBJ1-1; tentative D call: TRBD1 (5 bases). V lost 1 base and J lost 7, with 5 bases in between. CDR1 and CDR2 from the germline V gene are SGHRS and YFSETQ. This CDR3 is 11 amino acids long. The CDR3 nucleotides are TGCGCCAGCAGCTTGACAGGTGAAGCTTTCTTT. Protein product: CASSLTGEAFF.

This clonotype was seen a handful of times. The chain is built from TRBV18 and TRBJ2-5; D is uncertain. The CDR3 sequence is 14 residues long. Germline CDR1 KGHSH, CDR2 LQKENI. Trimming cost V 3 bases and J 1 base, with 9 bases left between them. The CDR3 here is CASSPQTVQETQYF. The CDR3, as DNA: TGTGCCAGCTCACCCCAAACGGTCCAAGAGACCCAGTACTTC. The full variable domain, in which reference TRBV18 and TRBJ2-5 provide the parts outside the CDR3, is NAGVMQNPRHLVRRRGQEARLRCSPMKGHSHVYWYRQLPEEGLKFMVYLQKENIIDESGMPKERFSAEFPKEGPSILRIQQVVRGDSAAYFCASSPQTVQETQYFGPGTRLLVL.

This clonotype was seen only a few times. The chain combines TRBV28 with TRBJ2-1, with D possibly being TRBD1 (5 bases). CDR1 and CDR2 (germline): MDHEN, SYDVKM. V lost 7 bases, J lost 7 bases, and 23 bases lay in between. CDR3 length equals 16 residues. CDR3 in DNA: TGTGCCAGCAACTCCCCCAGGGTTGGACCTATAAATGAGCAGTTCTTC. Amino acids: CASNSPRVGPINEQFF.

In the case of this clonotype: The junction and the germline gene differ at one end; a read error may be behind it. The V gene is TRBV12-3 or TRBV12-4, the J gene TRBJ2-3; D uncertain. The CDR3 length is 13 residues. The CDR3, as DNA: TGTACCAGCAGTTTCACGGACGTAAGAACGCAGTATTTT. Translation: CTSSFTDVRTQYF.